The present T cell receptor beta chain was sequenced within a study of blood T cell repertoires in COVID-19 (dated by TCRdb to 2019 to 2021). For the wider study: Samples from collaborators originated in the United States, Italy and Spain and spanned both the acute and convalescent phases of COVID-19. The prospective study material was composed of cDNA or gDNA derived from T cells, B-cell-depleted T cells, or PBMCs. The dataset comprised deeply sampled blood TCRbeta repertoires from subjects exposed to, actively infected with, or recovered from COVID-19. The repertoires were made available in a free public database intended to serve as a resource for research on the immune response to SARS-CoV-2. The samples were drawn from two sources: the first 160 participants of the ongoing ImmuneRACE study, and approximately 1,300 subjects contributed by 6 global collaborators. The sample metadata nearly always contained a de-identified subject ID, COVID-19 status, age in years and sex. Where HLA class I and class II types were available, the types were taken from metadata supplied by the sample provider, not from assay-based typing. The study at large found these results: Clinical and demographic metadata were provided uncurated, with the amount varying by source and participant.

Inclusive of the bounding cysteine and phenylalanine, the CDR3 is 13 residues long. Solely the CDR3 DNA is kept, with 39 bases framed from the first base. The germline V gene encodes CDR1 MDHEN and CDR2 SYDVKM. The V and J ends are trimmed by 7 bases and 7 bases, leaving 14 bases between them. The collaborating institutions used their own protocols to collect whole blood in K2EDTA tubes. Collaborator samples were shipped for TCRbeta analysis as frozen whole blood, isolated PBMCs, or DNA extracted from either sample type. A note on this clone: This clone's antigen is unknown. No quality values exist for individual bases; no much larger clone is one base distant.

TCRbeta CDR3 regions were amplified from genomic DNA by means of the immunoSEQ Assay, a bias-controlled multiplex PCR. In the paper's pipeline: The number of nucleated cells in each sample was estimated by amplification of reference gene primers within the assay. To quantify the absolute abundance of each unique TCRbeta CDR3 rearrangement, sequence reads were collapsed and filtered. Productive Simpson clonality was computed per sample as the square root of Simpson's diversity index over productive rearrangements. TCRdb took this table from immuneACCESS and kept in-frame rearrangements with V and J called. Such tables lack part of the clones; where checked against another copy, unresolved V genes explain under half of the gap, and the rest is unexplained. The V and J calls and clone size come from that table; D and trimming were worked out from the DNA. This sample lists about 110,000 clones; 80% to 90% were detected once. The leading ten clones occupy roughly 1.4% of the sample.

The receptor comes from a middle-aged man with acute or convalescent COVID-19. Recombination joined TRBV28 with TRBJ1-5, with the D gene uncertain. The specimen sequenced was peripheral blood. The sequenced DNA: TGTGCCAGCACGTCCACCGGAGTGCAGCCCCAGCATTTT. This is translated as CASTSTGVQPQHF. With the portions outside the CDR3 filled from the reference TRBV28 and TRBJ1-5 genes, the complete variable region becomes DVKVTQSSRYLVKRTGEKVFLECVQDMDHENMFWYRQDPGLGLRLIYFSYDVKMKEKGDIPEGYSVSREKKERFSLILESASTNQTSMYLCASTSTGVQPQHFGDGTRLSIL.